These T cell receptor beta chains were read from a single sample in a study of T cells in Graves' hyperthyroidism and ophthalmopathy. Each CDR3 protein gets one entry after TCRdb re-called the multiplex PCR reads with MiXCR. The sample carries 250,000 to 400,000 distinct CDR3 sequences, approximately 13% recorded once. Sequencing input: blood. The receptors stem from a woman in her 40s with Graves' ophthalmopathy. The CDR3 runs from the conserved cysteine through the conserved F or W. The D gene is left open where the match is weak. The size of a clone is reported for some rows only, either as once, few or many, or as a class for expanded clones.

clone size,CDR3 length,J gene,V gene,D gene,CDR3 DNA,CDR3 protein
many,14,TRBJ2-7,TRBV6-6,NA,TGTGCCAGCAGTTACGATTCCGAGAGCTACGAGCAGTACTTC,CASSYDSESYEQYF
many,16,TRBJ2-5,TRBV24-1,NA,TGTGCCACCAGTGATTTCGCAGGGTGGAACAAAGAGACCCAGTACTTC,CATSDFAGWNKETQYF
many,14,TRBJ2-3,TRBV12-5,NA,TGTGCTAGTGGTTTGGCTCGGAGCACAGATACGCAGTATTTT,CASGLARSTDTQYF
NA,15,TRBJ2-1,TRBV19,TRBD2,TGTGCCAGCGGGGGCGGGAGGGCCCAATACAATGAGCAGTTCTTC,CASGGGRAQYNEQFF
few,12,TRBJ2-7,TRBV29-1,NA,TGCAGCGTTGAAGGGGCTTCCTACGAGCAGTACTTC,CSVEGASYEQYF
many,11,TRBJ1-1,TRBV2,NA,TGTGCCAGCATGATGTCCACTGAAGCTTTCTTT,CASMMSTEAFF
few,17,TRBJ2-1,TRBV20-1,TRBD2,TGCAGTGCTAGAGGCGACGAGCGGGGGGTTTCCTACAATGAGCAGTTCTTC,CSARGDERGVSYNEQFF
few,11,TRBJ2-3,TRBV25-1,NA,TGTGCCAGCAGGAAGACAGATACGCAGTATTTT,CASRKTDTQYF
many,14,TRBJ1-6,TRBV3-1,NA,TGTGCCAGCAGCCAAGTGGGAGGGGATTCACCCCTCCACTTT,CASSQVGGDSPLHF
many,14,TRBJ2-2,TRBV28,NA,TGTGCCAGCAGTTTGGGCACCTTGACCGGGGAGCTGTTTTTT,CASSLGTLTGELFF
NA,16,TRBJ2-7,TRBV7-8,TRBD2,TGTGCCAGCAGCTTAGTACCATTGGGGACTAGCGGCGAGCAGTACTTC,CASSLVPLGTSGEQYF
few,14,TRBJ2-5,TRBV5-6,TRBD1,TGTGCCAGCAGCCACAGGGGGCCGAGGGAGACCCAGTACTTC,CASSHRGPRETQYF
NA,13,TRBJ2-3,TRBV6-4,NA,TGTGCCAGCAGTGTTACGCCAGTAGATACGCAGTATTTT,CASSVTPVDTQYF
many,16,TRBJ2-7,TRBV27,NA,TGTGCCAGCAGCCAATCGCCCTCGGGACACCTCTACGAGCAGTACTTC,CASSQSPSGHLYEQYF
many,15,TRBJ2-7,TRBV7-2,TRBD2,TGTGCCAGCAGCTCCGCTGGGACTAGCGCTCTCGAGCAGTACTTC,CASSSAGTSALEQYF
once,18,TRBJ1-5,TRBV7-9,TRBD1,TGTGCCAGCAGCTTACCAGGCGGGACAGGGGGCAGCAATCAGCCCCAGCATTTT,CASSLPGGTGGSNQPQHF
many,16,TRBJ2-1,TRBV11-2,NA,TGTGCCAGCAGCTTAGAGGGCACTCTCTCCTACAATGAGCAGTTCTTC,CASSLEGTLSYNEQFF
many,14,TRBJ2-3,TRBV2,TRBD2,TGTGCCAGCAGGAGCGGGAGAGGCACAGATACGCAGTATTTT,CASRSGRGTDTQYF
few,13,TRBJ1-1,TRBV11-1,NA,TGTGCCAGCAGCGCTGGGCCGAACACTGAAGCTTTCTTT,CASSAGPNTEAFF
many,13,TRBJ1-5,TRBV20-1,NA,TGCAGTGCTAGAAATCTCCCCAATCAGCCCCAGCATTTT,CSARNLPNQPQHF
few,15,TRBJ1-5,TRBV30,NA,TGTGCCTGGAGTCAATGGGCAGTGATCAATCAGCCCCAGCATTTT,CAWSQWAVINQPQHF
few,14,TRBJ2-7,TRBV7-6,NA,TGTGCCAGCAGCTTACAAGGGGGGACGGCCGAGCAGTACTTC,CASSLQGGTAEQYF
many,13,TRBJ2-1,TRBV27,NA,TGTGCCAGCAGTTTATCTGGAGCCTCAACGCAGTTCTTC,CASSLSGASTQFF
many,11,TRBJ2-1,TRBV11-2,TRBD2,TGTGCCAGCAGGACGGGGAGGGGGCAGTTCTTC,CASRTGRGQFF
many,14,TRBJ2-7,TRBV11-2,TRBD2,TGTGCCAGCAGCTTGGGCGGGAGTCTCAACGAGCAGTACTTC,CASSLGGSLNEQYF